This T cell receptor (beta chain) was recorded in a study of CD8 T cells in Susac syndrome. In germline, CDR1 is SGHRS, CDR2 YFSETQ. The CDR3 sequence is 13 residues long. Trimming pared 2 bases from V and 0 bases from J, leaving 5 bases between. RNA was extracted with the RNeasy kit, and a quantity of roughly 0.5 to 1 ug was reverse transcribed using random hexamers. TCRdb reanalysed the immunoSEQ multiplex PCR reads using MiXCR and keeps one entry per CDR3 protein. The sample lists approximately 68,000 distinct CDR3 sequences, 85% to 95% occurring once. FACS enriched CD8+ TEMRA cells, while bulk CD8+ and CD4+ were negatively isolated. This clonotype has a single count.

J is TRBJ1-1 and V is TRBV5-1, with unresolved D. The specimen sequenced was CD8+ T cells from PBMCs. This TCR was recovered from a human donor with multiple sclerosis. CDR3 in amino acids: CASSFRLNTEAFF. CDR3 bases: TGCGCCAGCAGCTTTCGATTGAACACTGAAGCTTTCTTT.